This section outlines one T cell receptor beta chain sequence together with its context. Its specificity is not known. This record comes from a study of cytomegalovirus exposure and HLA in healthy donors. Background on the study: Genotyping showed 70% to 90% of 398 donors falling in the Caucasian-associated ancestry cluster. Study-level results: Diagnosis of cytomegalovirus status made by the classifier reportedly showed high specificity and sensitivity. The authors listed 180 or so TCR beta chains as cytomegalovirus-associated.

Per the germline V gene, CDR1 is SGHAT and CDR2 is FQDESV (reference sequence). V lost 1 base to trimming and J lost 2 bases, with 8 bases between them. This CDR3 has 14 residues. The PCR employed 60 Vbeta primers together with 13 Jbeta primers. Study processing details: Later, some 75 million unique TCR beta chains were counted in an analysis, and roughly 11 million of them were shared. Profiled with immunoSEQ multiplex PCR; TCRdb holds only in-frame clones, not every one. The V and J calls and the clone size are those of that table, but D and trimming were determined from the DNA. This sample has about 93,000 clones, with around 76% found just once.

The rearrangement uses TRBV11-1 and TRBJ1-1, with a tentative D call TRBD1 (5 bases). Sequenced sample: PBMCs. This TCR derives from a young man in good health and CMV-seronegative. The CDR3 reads CASSLGTTNTEAFF. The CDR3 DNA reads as TGTGCCAGCAGCTTAGGGACAACTAACACTGAAGCTTTCTTT.